These 27 T cell receptor beta chains came from one sample sequenced in a study of human T cells and chemical hapten exposure (dated by TCRdb to about 2021). The library was produced with 5' RACE. TCRdb lists the instrument as Illumina MiSeq. TCRdb passed the public sequencing reads through fastp at Q25 and MiXCR, retaining productive beta sequences. Rows merge per CDR3 protein into single entries with the most common DNA and genes. For this sample the table gives 65,000 to 90,000 distinct CDR3 sequences, of which 15% to 20% were detected only once. The top ten clones comprise around 7% of the sample. Unfractionated whole blood was collected in Tempus Blood RNA tubes, and total RNA was extracted from that blood. These receptors all come from a female donor in good health.

With respect to this clonotype: One end of the junction is discordant with germline, which a read error may explain. The chain couples TRBV6-1 to TRBJ1-6, with D uncertain. The CDR3 runs to 12 residues. Germline values: CDR1 MNHNS, CDR2 SASEGT. As DNA, the CDR3 is TGTGCCAGCAGTGCGGGCGGGCAGAAGAACATGTTT. As protein: CASSAGGQKNMF.

The chain links TRBV7-2 to TRBJ2-5; D perhaps matches TRBD1 (5 bases). Trimming pared 5 bases from V and 4 bases from J, leaving 11 bases between. CDR3 size: 13 residues. The germline CDR1 and CDR2 sequences are SGHTA and FQGNSA. The CDR3 region is CASSPNRGETQYF. The CDR3 bases are TGTGCCAGCAGCCCGAATAGGGGAGAGACCCAGTACTTC.

The rearrangement uses TRBV5-1 and TRBJ1-1, with D hard to call. The germline V and J ends were trimmed by 4 bases and 7 bases, with 14 bases remaining between them. The germline CDR1 and CDR2 sequences are SGHRS and YFSETQ. The CDR3 totals 13 residues. CDR3 bases: TGCGCCAGCAGCCCGGTGCCGACTAGTGAAGCTTTCTTT. Translating it yields CASSPVPTSEAFF. Drawing the rest from reference TRBV5-1 and TRBJ1-1, the complete variable domain is KAGVTQTPRYLIKTRGQQVTLSCSPISGHRSVSWYQQTPGQGLQFLFEYFSETQRNKGNFPGRFSGRQFSNSRSEMNVSTLELGDSALYLCASSPVPTSEAFFGQGTRLTVV.

J is TRBJ1-5 and V is TRBV27; TRBD1 matches at 12 bases. Germline V gene data show CDR1 as MNHEY and CDR2 as SMNVEV (reference sequence). This CDR3 region has 16 residues. Trimming cost V 5 bases and J 4 bases; bases outside gene matches: 6. CDR3: CASSPRDRGRNQPQHF. CDR3 DNA sequence: TGTGCCAGCAGTCCCCGGGACAGGGGGCGGAATCAGCCCCAGCATTTT.

V usage is TRBV6-5 and J usage is TRBJ1-1, with TRBD1 matching over 7 bases. Germline V CDR1 and CDR2: MNHEY, SVGAGI. The CDR3 extends over 13 amino acids. After removal of 2 bases from V and 10 bases from J, the junction contained 7 bases not matched to a gene. CDR3 in amino acids: CASSYDRASAAFF. For the CDR3, the DNA is TGTGCCAGCAGTTACGACAGGGCCTCTGCAGCTTTCTTT.

The chain links TRBV29-1 to TRBJ2-1, with 15 bases that match TRBD2. Germline loops: CDR1 SQVTM, CDR2 ANQGSEA. The V and J ends lost 8 bases and 11 bases, in that order; junction bases with no gene match: 13. The CDR3 has 15 residues. CDR3 in DNA: TGCAGCCTTAGCTTGGGACTAGCGGGGGGACACAAGCAGTTCTTC. Protein sequence: CSLSLGLAGGHKQFF.

This clonotype has just one count. J is TRBJ2-7 and V is TRBV20-1; 10 bases are a match to TRBD1. Germline CDR1 is DFQATT and CDR2 is SNEGSKA (reference sequence). The CDR3 covers 14 residues. V was pared by 4 bases and J by 0 bases, with 3 bases of the junction left unmatched. Here the CDR3 reads CSANRDRGSYEQYF. For the CDR3, the DNA is TGCAGTGCTAATAGGGACAGGGGCTCCTACGAGCAGTACTTC.

The genes are TRBV5-1 and TRBJ1-1; tentatively, D is TRBD1 (6 bases). The V gene lost 5 bases and the J gene lost 0 bases, with 11 bases spanning the gap. CDR3 length: 14 amino acids. Germline V CDR1 and CDR2: SGHRS, YFSETQ. CDR3 nucleotide sequence: TGCGCCAGCAGTTACAGGGCCCTGAACACTGAAGCTTTCTTT. Translation: CASSYRALNTEAFF.

This clonotype has a handful of counts. This chain joins TRBV5-1 and TRBJ1-2; 7 nucleotides agree with TRBD1. The trim removed 2 bases at V and 6 bases at J, leaving 10 bases unmatched. This CDR3 is 15 amino acids long. Germline-derived CDR1 and CDR2 are SGHRS and YFSETQ. CDR3 DNA sequence: TGCGCCAGCAGCTTTTTCTTCGAGCAGGGGGATGGCTACACCTTC. Translated, it gives CASSFFFEQGDGYTF.

This clonotype was observed a handful of times. This sequence joins TRBV27 and TRBJ1-1, with unresolved D. The CDR3 contains 13 residues. Trimming removed 2 bases at V and 0 bases at J, with 4 bases between. The germline CDR1 and CDR2 sequences are MNHEY and SMNVEV (reference sequence). CDR3 coding DNA: TGTGCCAGCAGTTTAATGTTGAACACTGAAGCTTTCTTT. Amino acid sequence: CASSLMLNTEAFF.

This clonotype has a handful of counts. This chain links TRBV2 with TRBJ2-1; TRBD2 agrees at 12 bases. The CDR3 spans 14 residues. After removal of 7 bases from V and 8 bases from J, the junction contained 6 bases not matched to a gene. From germline, CDR1 is SNHLY and CDR2 FYNNEI. CDR3: CASKGLAGRDEQFF. CDR3 sequence (DNA): TGTGCCAGCAAGGGACTAGCGGGTAGGGATGAGCAGTTCTTC.

This clonotype showed up just a few times. The chain recombines TRBV29-1 with TRBJ1-5; TRBD1 aligns across 8 bases. The CDR3 has 14 residues. Germline lookup yields CDR1 SQVTM and CDR2 ANQGSEA. V shed 5 bases and J 4 bases; nucleotides not matched to a gene: 7. The CDR3 protein is CSVSQGDLNQPQHF. DNA for the CDR3: TGCAGCGTTTCACAGGGGGATCTGAATCAGCCCCAGCATTTT.

The J gene is TRBJ1-2, the V gene TRBV7-9; D may be TRBD1 (6 bases). This CDR3 contains 14 residues. With 5 bases removed from V and 4 bases from J, the gap between germline ends came to 14 bases. Germline V gene data show CDR1 as SEHNR and CDR2 as FQNEAQ (reference sequence). In nucleotides, the CDR3 is TGTGCCAGCAGCAGGGGGGCCGGAGCCTATGGCTACACCTTC. This gives the protein CASSRGAGAYGYTF.

This clonotype turned up a few times. The chain combines TRBV20-1 with TRBJ2-5, with TRBD2 identical over 8 bases. The germline V gene has CDR1 DFQATT and CDR2 SNEGSKA (reference sequence). The CDR3 length is 16 residues. The V and J ends lost 2 bases and 2 bases, in that order; junction bases with no gene match: 10. This chain's CDR3 is CSARPLLAELQETQYF. CDR3 nucleotide sequence: TGCAGTGCTAGACCATTACTAGCGGAGCTGCAAGAGACCCAGTACTTC.

This chain joins TRBV6-5 and TRBJ2-7; D remains ambiguous. This CDR3 contains 13 residues. V was trimmed by 6 bases and J by 1 base, leaving 10 bases between them. Germline V gives CDR1 MNHEY, CDR2 SVGAGI. Written as DNA, the CDR3 is TGTGCCAGCAGCCGCCCTGGATCCTACGAGCAGTACTTC. This translates into CASSRPGSYEQYF.

The genes are TRBV27 and TRBJ2-1; perhaps D is TRBD1 or TRBD2 (5 bases each). Looked up from germline, CDR1 is MNHEY and CDR2 is SMNVEV (reference sequence). The length of the CDR3 is 15 residues. V gave up 5 bases and J gave up 1 base, with 12 bases separating them. The CDR3: CASSMTGPSYNEQFF. CDR3 sequence (DNA): TGTGCCAGCAGTATGACGGGGCCGTCCTACAATGAGCAGTTCTTC.

The rearrangement joins TRBV12-3 or TRBV12-4 to TRBJ1-1; 7 nucleotides line up with TRBD1. V lost 2 bases, J lost 0 bases, and 15 bases stayed unmatched. This CDR3 comprises 19 residues. The CDR3 DNA reads TGTGCCAGCAGTTTATCACCCCTTGGAGGGGGCCCTTTGAACACTGAAGCTTTCTTT. Encoded protein: CASSLSPLGGGPLNTEAFF.

The sample holds one count of this clonotype. This is likely a read error, given that the CDR3 carries no conserved phenylalanine or tryptophan at its end. The V and J genes are TRBV20-1 and TRBJ2-3, with 10 positions matching TRBD2. Unmatched junction bases numbered 7, after V lost 6 bases and J lost 1 base. The CDR3 is 15 amino acids. Germline CDR1 reads DFQATT; CDR2 reads SNEGSKA (reference sequence). The DNA for the CDR3 is TGCAGTGCCACTAGCGGGGTATCTGGCACAGATACGCAGTATTAT. It encodes CSATSGVSGTDTQYY.

The table lists this clonotype with a few counts. This chain links TRBV3-1 with TRBJ2-5; the match to TRBD2 covers 8 bases. The CDR3 consists of 16 residues. Germline V CDR1 and CDR2: LGHDT, YNNKEL (reference sequence). The J segment lost 0 bases and the V segment lost 4 bases, leaving 7 bases of the junction unmatched. This CDR3 reads CASSPIGGGYQETQYF. The CDR3 DNA reads as TGTGCCAGCAGCCCGATCGGGGGGGGCTACCAAGAGACCCAGTACTTC.

The chain employs TRBV2 and TRBJ2-3; maybe TRBD1 (6 bases). V shed 4 bases and J shed 1 base, with 15 bases lying between them. The germline V gene has CDR1 SNHLY and CDR2 FYNNEI. The CDR3 length is 16 residues. CDR3 residues: CASSGDLGAGTDTQYF. CDR3 nucleotide sequence: TGTGCCAGCAGTGGGGATTTGGGGGCTGGCACAGATACGCAGTATTTT.

The V gene is TRBV20-1, the J gene TRBJ1-1; D gene uncertain. This CDR3 has 14 residues. Trimming left V 2 bases short and J 3 bases short, with 13 bases between. Germline CDR1 DFQATT, CDR2 SNEGSKA (reference sequence). CDR3 in amino acids: CSARSMDPYTEAFF. CDR3 coding DNA: TGCAGTGCTAGAAGTATGGATCCTTACACTGAAGCTTTCTTT.

This chain's CDR3 is CASSRGGATNEKLFF. CDR3 in DNA: TGCGCCAGCAGCAGAGGGGGGGCAACTAATGAAAAACTGTTTTTT. The gene calls are TRBV5-1 and TRBJ1-4; a weak D match, TRBD1 (6 bases). The V end was cut by 4 bases, the J end by 0 bases, with 10 bases between. Germline V gene lookup returns CDR1 SGHRS and CDR2 YFSETQ. The CDR3 spans 15 residues.

The chain joins TRBV6-5 to TRBJ1-6, with TRBD1 as a possible D gene (5 bases). In germline, CDR1 is MNHEY, CDR2 SVGAGI. The CDR3 is made up of 15 amino acids. The V end was cut by 0 bases, the J end by 4 bases, with 7 bases between. The CDR3 DNA reads TGTGCCAGCAGTTACTCGGGGGGGTATAATTCACCCCTCCACTTT. It is translated as CASSYSGGYNSPLHF.

This rearrangement joins TRBV7-9 to TRBJ1-1; D perhaps matches TRBD1 (6 bases). Trimming cost V 3 bases and J 8 bases, with 7 bases left between them. Per the germline V gene, CDR1 is SEHNR and CDR2 is FQNEAQ (reference sequence). This CDR3 comprises 11 residues. CDR3 sequence: CASSFDREAFF. CDR3 DNA: TGTGCCAGCAGCTTTGACAGGGAAGCTTTCTTT.

The V gene is TRBV7-2, the J gene TRBJ2-6; D unresolved. Trimming removed 4 bases at V and 7 bases at J, with 8 bases between. The CDR3 runs 13 residues. Germline lookup yields CDR1 SGHTA and CDR2 FQGNSA. The CDR3 loop is CASSSVTANVLTF. DNA for the CDR3: TGTGCCAGCAGCTCGGTTACTGCCAACGTCCTGACTTTC. Complete variable domain (other parts from reference TRBV7-2 and TRBJ2-6): GAGVSQSPSNKVTEKGKDVELRCDPISGHTALYWYRQSLGQGLEFLIYFQGNSAPDKSGLPSDRFSAERTGGSVSTLTIQRTQQEDSAVYLCASSSVTANVLTFGAGSRLTVL.

This chain joins TRBV29-1 and TRBJ1-1; D remains unclear. The CDR3 totals 13 residues. Germline-derived CDR1 and CDR2 are SQVTM and ANQGSEA. V was clipped by 6 bases and J by 1 base, with 12 bases between them. CDR3 in DNA: TGCAGCGTCGGCGGGATCCCGAACACTGAAGCTTTCTTT. This translates into CSVGGIPNTEAFF.

This clonotype showed up just a few times. The V gene is TRBV20-1, the J gene TRBJ1-1; D not resolved. The germline V and J ends were trimmed by 4 bases and 4 bases, with 10 bases remaining between them. Germline CDR1 and CDR2: DFQATT and SNEGSKA (reference sequence). The CDR3 extends over 12 amino acids. The CDR3 reads CSAMLGVTEAFF. CDR3 nucleotides: TGCAGTGCTATGTTGGGTGTCACTGAAGCTTTCTTT.